This note documents a single T cell receptor beta chain sequence. Its matching antigen is unknown. Memory CD4+ cells were defined as CD4+CD45RO+CD25-. Constant-region reverse primers amplified full-length variable regions, followed by semi-nested Nested Universal Primer A PCR. TCRdb itself ran the 5' RACE reads through MiXCR, one entry per CDR3 protein. The top ten clones hold 2.5% to 3% of a sample with 50,000 to 75,000 distinct CDR3 sequences, roughly 22% of them seen once. Findings of the study overall: Tumor Tregs overlapped most with tumor, then blood, naive CD4+ cells. In terms of TCR gene usage, tumor memory CD4+ T cells clustered together with blood and lymph node memory CD4+ cells, as well as with lymph node naive CD4+ cells.

There are 16 residues in the CDR3. From germline, CDR1 is SEHNR and CDR2 FQNEAQ (reference sequence). V lost 4 bases and J 6 bases, leaving 21 bases between the germline ends. The TCR originated in a female donor with breast cancer. V and J are TRBV7-9 and TRBJ1-2, with D possibly being TRBD1 (5 bases). The sequenced sample was memory CD4+ T cells sorted from a lymph node. Subset here: memory CD4+ T cells, CD4+CD45RO+CD25-. The CDR3 here is CASSSTDGGGLNGYTF. The CDR3 coding sequence is TGTGCCAGCAGCTCCACCGACGGGGGGGGACTGAATGGCTACACCTTC.